This entry describes one T cell receptor beta chain. Germline V gene lookup returns CDR1 SQVTM and CDR2 ANQGSEA. Trimming stripped 5 bases from V and 7 bases from J, with 17 bases between. The CDR3 contains 13 residues. This specimen comes from a study of blood T cell repertoires in COVID-19. Study background: Specimens from acute and convalescent COVID-19 originated in the United States, Italy and Spain. T cells, B-cell-depleted T cells, or PBMCs provided the cDNA or gDNA that served as material.

Methods used by the authors: Quantification of nucleated cells was approximated via reference gene primer amplification. Sequencing was performed with immunoSEQ multiplex PCR; in TCRdb, only in-frame clones are kept and a portion is missing. For V, J and clone size, that table is used; D and trimming come from the DNA. The repertoire holds over 70,000 clones, with about nine tenths as singletons. The sample was peripheral blood. This clonotype originated in a woman over 75 with acute or convalescent COVID-19. V gene TRBV29-1 combines with J gene TRBJ1-2; maybe TRBD1 (6 bases). The CDR3 DNA reads TGCAGCGTTCTGGGGGCGGTGGTCTTTGGCTACACCTTC. Residues: CSVLGAVVFGYTF.